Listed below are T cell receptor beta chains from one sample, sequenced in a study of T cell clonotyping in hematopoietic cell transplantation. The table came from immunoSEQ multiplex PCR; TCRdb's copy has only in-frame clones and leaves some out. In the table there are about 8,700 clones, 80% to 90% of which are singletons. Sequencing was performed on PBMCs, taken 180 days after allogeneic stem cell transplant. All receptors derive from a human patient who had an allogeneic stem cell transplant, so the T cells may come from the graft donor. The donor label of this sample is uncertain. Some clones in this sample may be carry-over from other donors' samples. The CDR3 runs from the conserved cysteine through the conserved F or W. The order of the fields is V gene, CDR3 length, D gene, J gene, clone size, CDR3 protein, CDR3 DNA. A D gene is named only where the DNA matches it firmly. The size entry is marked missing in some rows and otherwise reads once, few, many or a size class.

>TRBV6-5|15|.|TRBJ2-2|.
CASSYTGFNAGELFF
TGTGCCAGCAGTTATACAGGGTTCAACGCCGGGGAGCTGTTTTTT
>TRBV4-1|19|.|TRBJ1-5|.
CASSSEAPPKGSGNQPQHF
TGCGCCAGCAGCTCAGAGGCCCCTCCGAAGGGAAGCGGCAATCAGCCCCAGCATTTT
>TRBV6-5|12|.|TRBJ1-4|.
CASTSGQGGLFF
TGTGCCAGCACCTCAGGGCAGGGTGGCCTGTTTTTT
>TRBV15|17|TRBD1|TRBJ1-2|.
CATSPGRTGGRSYGYTF
TGTGCCACCAGTCCCGGTCGGACAGGGGGTCGGAGCTATGGCTACACCTTC
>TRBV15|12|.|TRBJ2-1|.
CATSRGYNEQFF
TGTGCCACCAGCAGAGGCTACAATGAGCAGTTCTTC
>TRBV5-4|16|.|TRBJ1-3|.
CASSLQGISSGNTIYF
TGTGCCAGCAGCTTGCAGGGGATCAGCTCTGGAAACACCATATATTTT
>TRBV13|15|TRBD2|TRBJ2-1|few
CASSDLAGMLGRQFF
TGTGCCAGCAGCGACCTAGCGGGTATGCTCGGTCGGCAGTTCTTC
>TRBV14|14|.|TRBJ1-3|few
CASSQGPGRHTIYF
TGTGCCAGCAGCCAAGGACCAGGGAGGCACACCATATATTTT
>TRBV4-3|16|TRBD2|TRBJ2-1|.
CASSHFSGGGDNEQFF
TGCGCCAGCAGCCACTTCAGCGGGGGGGGAGACAATGAGCAGTTCTTC
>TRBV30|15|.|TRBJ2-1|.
CAWSASWGLGDEQFF
TGTGCCTGGAGCGCTTCTTGGGGGTTGGGGGATGAGCAGTTCTTC
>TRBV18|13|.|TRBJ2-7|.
CASSPDSRGVRYF
TGTGCCAGCTCACCAGACAGCCGGGGAGTCCGGTACTTC
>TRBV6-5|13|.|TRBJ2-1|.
CASSYRQTGREFF
TGTGCCAGCAGTTACCGGCAGACCGGCCGCGAATTCTTC
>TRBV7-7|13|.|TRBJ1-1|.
CASSRDFNTEAFF
TGTGCCAGCAGCAGGGATTTTAACACTGAAGCTTTCTTT
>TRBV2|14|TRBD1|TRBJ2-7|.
CASSLGQGKYEQYF
TGTGCCAGCAGCCTCGGACAGGGGAAGTACGAGCAGTACTTC
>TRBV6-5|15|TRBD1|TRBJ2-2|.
CASSPGQENTGELFF
TGTGCCAGCAGTCCCGGACAGGAGAACACCGGGGAGCTGTTTTTT
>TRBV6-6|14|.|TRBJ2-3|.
CASSLRLGEDTQYF
TGTGCCAGCAGCCTACGACTAGGAGAAGATACGCAGTATTTT
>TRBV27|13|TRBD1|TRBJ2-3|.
CASSGQGSDTQYF
TGTGCCAGCAGTGGACAGGGTTCAGATACGCAGTATTTT
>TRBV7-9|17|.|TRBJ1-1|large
CASSSRGGKGMNTEAFF
TGTGCCAGCAGCTCCCGAGGGGGGAAGGGGATGAACACTGAAGCTTTCTTT
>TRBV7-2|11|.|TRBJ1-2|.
CASSRTYGYTF
TGTGCCAGCAGTCGTACTTATGGCTACACCTTC
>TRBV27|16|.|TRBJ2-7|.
CASSLVAAVPSYEQYF
TGTGCCAGCAGTTTAGTCGCGGCGGTACCCTCCTACGAGCAGTACTTC
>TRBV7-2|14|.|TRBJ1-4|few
CASSLRGPNEKLFF
TGTGCCAGCAGCTTAAGGGGCCCTAATGAAAAACTGTTTTTT
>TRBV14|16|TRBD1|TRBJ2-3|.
CASSQRQGALPDTQYF
TGTGCCAGCAGCCAAAGACAGGGGGCTCTCCCAGATACGCAGTATTTT
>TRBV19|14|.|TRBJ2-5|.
CASSTGTLQETQYF
TGTGCCAGTAGTACGGGGACACTACAAGAGACCCAGTACTTC
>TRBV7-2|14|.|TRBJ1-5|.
CASSLAARNQPQHF
TGTGCCAGCAGCTTAGCTGCCAGAAATCAGCCCCAGCATTTT
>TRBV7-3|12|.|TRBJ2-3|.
CASSLIPHTQYF
TGTGCCAGCAGCTTAATTCCGCATACGCAGTATTTT
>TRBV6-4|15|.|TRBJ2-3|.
CASSDSAGSTDTQYF
TGTGCCAGCAGTGACTCGGCAGGGAGCACAGATACGCAGTATTTT
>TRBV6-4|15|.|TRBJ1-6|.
CASRREGTNNSPLHF
TGTGCCAGCAGGCGCGAGGGGACCAATAATTCACCCCTCCACTTT
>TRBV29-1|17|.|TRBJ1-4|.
CSATRGGGTATNEKLFF
TGCAGCGCAACGCGGGGGGGTGGTACTGCAACTAATGAAAAACTGTTTTTT
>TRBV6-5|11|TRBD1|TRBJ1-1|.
CASRQGVEAFF
TGTGCCAGCAGACAGGGGGTTGAAGCTTTCTTT
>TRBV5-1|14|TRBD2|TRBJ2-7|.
CASMLLAGASEQYF
TGCGCCAGCATGCTCCTAGCGGGAGCGAGCGAGCAGTACTTC
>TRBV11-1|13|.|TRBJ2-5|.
CASSYHRDETQYF
TGTGCCAGCAGCTACCACAGGGATGAGACCCAGTACTTC
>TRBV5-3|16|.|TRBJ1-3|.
CARSRNTGSSGNTIYF
TGTGCCAGAAGCAGGAATACAGGGAGCTCTGGAAACACCATATATTTT
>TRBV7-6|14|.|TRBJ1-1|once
CASSPTSINTEAFF
TGTGCCAGCAGCCCGACTTCAATAAACACTGAAGCTTTCTTT
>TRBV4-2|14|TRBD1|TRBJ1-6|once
CASSQEDRNSPLHF
TGTGCCAGCAGCCAAGAGGACAGGAATTCACCCCTCCACTTT
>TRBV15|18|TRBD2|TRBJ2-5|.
CATSRDLREGGRQETQYF
TGTGCCACCAGCAGAGATCTTAGGGAGGGAGGAAGGCAGGAGACCCAGTACTTC
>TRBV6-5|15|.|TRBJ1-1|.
CASSSPRGGNTEAFF
TGTGCCAGCAGTTCCCCGCGGGGGGGGAACACTGAAGCTTTCTTT
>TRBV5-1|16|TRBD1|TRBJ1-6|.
CASSFSGTGSNSPLHF
TGCGCCAGCAGCTTCTCCGGGACAGGTAGCAATTCACCCCTCCACTTT
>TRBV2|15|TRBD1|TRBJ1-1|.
CASSGDRGRNTEAFF
TGTGCCAGCAGTGGGGACAGGGGGCGAAACACTGAAGCTTTCTTT
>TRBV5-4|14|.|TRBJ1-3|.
CASSTHLSGNTIYF
TGTGCCAGCAGCACACACCTCTCTGGAAACACCATATATTTT
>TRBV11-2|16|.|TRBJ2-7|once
CASRIQMGVPSYEQYF
TGTGCCAGCAGGATTCAGATGGGGGTTCCCTCCTACGAGCAGTACTTC
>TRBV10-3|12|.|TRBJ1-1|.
CAISEVFQGAFF
TGTGCCATCAGTGAAGTCTTCCAAGGAGCTTTCTTT
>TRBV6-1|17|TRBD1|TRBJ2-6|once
CASSEVGRGTGANVLTF
TGTGCCAGCAGTGAAGTTGGCAGGGGGACCGGGGCCAACGTCCTGACTTTC
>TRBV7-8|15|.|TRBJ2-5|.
CASSTQTRARGTQYF
TGTGCCAGCAGCACCCAAACAAGGGCTCGGGGGACCCAGTACTTC
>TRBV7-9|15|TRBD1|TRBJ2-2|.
CASSEQGALPGELFF
TGTGCCAGCAGCGAACAGGGGGCGTTGCCCGGGGAGCTGTTTTTT
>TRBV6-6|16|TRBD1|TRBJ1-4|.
CASSGKGTGEDEKLFF
TGTGCCAGCAGTGGAAAAGGGACAGGGGAGGATGAAAAACTGTTTTTT
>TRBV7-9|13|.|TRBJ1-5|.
CASSFDRYQPQHF
TGTGCCAGCAGCTTCGACAGATATCAGCCCCAGCATTTT
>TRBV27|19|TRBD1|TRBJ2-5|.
CASSSEAGGIDGYQETQYF
TGTGCCAGCAGTTCAGAAGCAGGGGGCATCGATGGGTACCAAGAGACCCAGTACTTC
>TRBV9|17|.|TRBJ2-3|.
CASSVEGGGISTDTQYF
TGTGCCAGCAGCGTAGAGGGGGGGGGTATTAGCACAGATACGCAGTATTTT
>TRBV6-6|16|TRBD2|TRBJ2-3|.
CASSYSGGGATDTQYF
TGTGCCAGCAGTTACTCGGGCGGGGGGGCCACAGATACGCAGTATTTT
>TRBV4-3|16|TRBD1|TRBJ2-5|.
CASSQGTGAKQETQYF
TGCGCCAGCAGCCAAGGGACAGGGGCAAAACAAGAGACCCAGTACTTC
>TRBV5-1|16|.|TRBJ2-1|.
CASSLDPGRNYNEQFF
TGCGCCAGCAGCTTGGATCCAGGTCGGAATTACAATGAGCAGTTCTTC
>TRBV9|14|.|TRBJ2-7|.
CASSGPGKRREQYF
TGTGCCAGCAGCGGACCCGGGAAAAGACGCGAGCAGTACTTC
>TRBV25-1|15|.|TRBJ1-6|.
CASRDPGLPGSPLHF
TGTGCCAGTAGAGACCCAGGGCTCCCGGGTTCACCCCTCCACTTT
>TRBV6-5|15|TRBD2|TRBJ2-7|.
CASSAASGGSYEQYF
TGTGCCAGCAGCGCTGCTAGCGGGGGGTCCTACGAGCAGTACTTC
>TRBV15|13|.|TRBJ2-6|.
CATSFTGANVLTF
TGTGCCACCAGCTTCACTGGGGCCAACGTCCTGACTTTC
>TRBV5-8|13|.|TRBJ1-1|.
CASSPGGDTEAFF
TGTGCCAGCAGCCCCGGGGGGGACACTGAAGCTTTCTTT
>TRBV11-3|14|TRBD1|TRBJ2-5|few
CASSSGQVKETQYF
TGTGCCAGCAGCTCGGGACAGGTGAAAGAGACCCAGTACTTC